This TCR beta chain derives from a study of regulatory T cells in long-lasting Graves disease. This clonotype was counted at least ten times. The authors built TCR beta libraries using iRepertoire HTBI primers and Arm-PCR of CDR3 regions. TCRdb redid the calling of the multiplex PCR reads with MiXCR, one entry per CDR3 protein. The data contain 350,000 to 450,000 distinct CDR3 sequences, about an eighth of them singletons. The CDR3 is 14 amino acids. V lost 5 bases, J lost 2 bases, and 12 bases lay in between. The sample's time point: newly diagnosed GD, antithyroid drugs for less than 3 months. With RNA extracted from PBMCs as input, the TCR library was made. The data were also submitted as part of a second study, on T cells in Graves' hyperthyroidism and ophthalmopathy. That study adds: Those patients with uncontrolled infection, other autoimmune disease, pregnancy or lactation were excluded.

The clonotype was recovered from a woman between 18 and 30 years old with Graves disease. The source material was peripheral blood mononuclear cells (PBMCs), sampled at new diagnosis, from a patient treated with antithyroid drugs. The chain uses TRBV12-3 or TRBV12-4 and TRBJ1-2, with no clear D. The CDR3 DNA reads TGTGCCAGCAGTACAGCGGGTAGAAACTATGGCTACACCTTC. It is translated as CASSTAGRNYGYTF.